The 26 T cell receptor beta chains given below trace back to one sample, sequenced in a study of T cells in women clearing cervical HPV infection. The protocol was immunoSEQ multiplex PCR, while the TCRdb copy is restricted to in-frame clones and leaves out a portion. Its clone listing holds 15,000 to 20,000 clones. Sequenced sample: blood buffy coat. The receptors stem from a woman between 18 and 75 years old with a cervical HPV16 infection that either progressed to CIN3+ or cleared (not recorded which).

With regard to this clone: Read sequence stops 3 residues before the CDR3 end, and the germline J gene provides the missing end. The chain carries TRBV27 and TRBJ2-2, with a possible D match to TRBD1 (6 bases). Germline CDR1 and CDR2: MNHEY and SMNVEV (reference sequence). The CDR3 is 14 residues long. Deletions cut 6 bases from V and 1 base from J, with 9 bases between. The CDR3 bases that were read are TGTGCCAGCAGGCCACAGGGGAACACCGGGGAG. Translated: CASRPQGNTGE. The CDR3 in full is CASRPQGNTGELFF.

As concerns this clone: The read stops 3 residues short of the end of the CDR3; the missing end is completed from the germline J gene. The V call is TRBV6-1, the J call TRBJ2-6, with 9 positions matching TRBD1. V was pared by 0 bases and J by 2 bases, with 8 bases of the junction left unmatched. CDR3 size: 19 residues. Germline values: CDR1 MNHNS, CDR2 SASEGT. CDR3 residues: CASSEAIGTGLPGANVLTF. CDR3 bases read: TGTGCCAGCAGTGAAGCCATAGGGACAGGGTTACCTGGGGCCAACGTC.

A word on this clone: The read is 3 residues too short to cover the CDR3 end, so that end is filled in from the germline J gene. The rearrangement links TRBV28 to TRBJ1-4; 10 bases are a match to TRBD1. Germline V CDR1 and CDR2: MDHEN, SYDVKM. J lost 10 bases, V lost 6 bases, and 14 bases had no gene match. The CDR3 contains 16 residues. The covered CDR3 bases are TGTGCCAGCAGCCCCCCGCCGGGACAGGGGAGTGGAAAA. It codes for CASSPPPGQGSGK. The entire CDR3 protein reads CASSPPPGQGSGKLFF.

Frequency places this clone as medium-sized. The read stops 3 residues short of the end of the CDR3; the missing end is completed from the germline J gene. This sequence joins TRBV6-2 or TRBV6-3 and TRBJ2-3, with 8 bases matching TRBD2. With 4 bases clipped from V and 4 bases from J, the junction kept 7 bases outside the gene matches. The germline V gene has CDR1 MNHEY and CDR2 SVGEGT. This CDR3 is built from 15 residues. CDR3 bases read: TGTGCCAGCAGTTCCGGGACTAGAATCCCAGATACG. Protein sequence: CASSSGTRIPDT. The entire CDR3 reads CASSSGTRIPDTQYF.

CDR3 loop: CASSGRGAGGGNEQFF. CDR3 DNA (partial): TGTGCCAGCAGTGGACGGGGAGCGGGGGGCGGGAATGAG. The chain combines TRBV6-4 with TRBJ2-1; the match to TRBD2 covers 9 bases. The read terminates 3 residues before the CDR3 end, so the remaining end is supplied by the germline J gene. From germline, CDR1 is MRHNA and CDR2 SNTAGT. After removal of 4 bases from V and 7 bases from J, the junction contained 11 bases not matched to a gene. This CDR3 is built from 16 residues.

Comment on this clone: The read gets to within 3 residues of the CDR3 end, and the germline J gene fills in the rest. The V and J genes are TRBV7-9 and TRBJ1-2, with 7 bases matching TRBD1. The CDR3 length is 13 residues. Trimming at V came to 5 bases and at J to 6 bases, leaving 6 bases not matched to a gene. Germline CDR1 is SEHNR and CDR2 is FQNEAQ (reference sequence). The CDR3 region is CASSPSGTDGYTF. CDR3 DNA (partial): TGTGCCAGCAGCCCTAGTGGGACAGATGGC.

With regard to this clone: The CDR3 goes on 3 residues after the read ends, and that part is filled in from the germline J gene. The rearrangement uses TRBV4-2 and TRBJ1-2, with D perhaps TRBD1 (6 bases). Trimming shortened V by 0 bases and J by 6 bases, and 14 bases separated the two germline ends. Per the germline V gene, CDR1 is LGHNA and CDR2 is YNFKEQ. This CDR3 region has 15 residues. The covered CDR3 bases are TGTGCCAGCAGCCAAGAAGGGGGAGACAGGAATGGC. Encoded protein: CASSQEGGDRNG. From start to end, the CDR3 is CASSQEGGDRNGYTF.

Concerning this clone: The CDR3 extends 3 residues past the end of the read, so its final part is completed from the germline J gene. The chain combines TRBV19 with TRBJ1-5, with D unclear. Trimming left V 0 bases short and J 1 base short, with 7 bases between. Looked up from germline, CDR1 is LNHDA and CDR2 is SQIVND (reference sequence). This CDR3 has 15 residues. The covered CDR3 bases are TGTGCCAGTAGTATAGAGAGGTTCAGCAATCAGCCC. It is translated as CASSIERFSNQP. From start to end, the CDR3 is CASSIERFSNQPQHF.

Remarks on this clone: The read ends 3 residues early relative to the CDR3; the germline J gene fills the gap. V usage is TRBV20-1 and J usage is TRBJ2-4; 14 bases fit TRBD2. The V and J ends lost 3 bases and 0 bases, in that order; junction bases with no gene match: 10. Looked up from germline, CDR1 is DFQATT and CDR2 is SNEGSKA (reference sequence). This CDR3 has 19 amino acids. The CDR3 here is CSASPTSGGEFIAKNIQYF. CDR3 bases read: TGCAGTGCTAGTCCGACTAGCGGGGGGGAGTTCATAGCCAAAAACATT.

As to this clone: The CDR3 end falls 3 residues outside the read, so it is completed with the germline J gene. This chain joins TRBV20-1 and TRBJ2-7; D not resolved. Trimming left V 0 bases short and J 6 bases short, with 9 bases between. The CDR3 has 12 amino acids. Germline V gene sequence: CDR1 DFQATT, CDR2 SNEGSKA (reference sequence). CDR3 DNA (partial): TGCAGTGCTAGAGAGGCAGGAACCGAG. It yields the protein CSAREAGTE. The full CDR3 sequence reads CSAREAGTEQYF.

Notes on this clone: One end of the junction does not line up with germline, which may come from a read error. The CDR3 end falls 3 residues outside the read, so it is completed with the germline J gene. The gene calls are TRBV4-1 and TRBJ1-2; TRBD1 matches at 9 bases. The germline V gene encodes CDR1 MGHRA and CDR2 YSYEKL. The CDR3 is 16 residues long. The CDR3 loop is CASSQALGTGNSGYTF. The part of the CDR3 DNA that was read is TGCGCCAGCAGCCAAGCCTTAGGGACAGGGAACTCTGGC.

Turning to this clone: The read ends 3 residues early relative to the CDR3; the germline J gene fills the gap. The V call is TRBV7-3, the J call TRBJ1-1; D ambiguous. V was trimmed by 0 bases and J by 0 bases, leaving 11 bases between them. From germline, CDR1 is SGHTA and CDR2 FQGTGA. The CDR3 has 16 residues. This CDR3 reads CASSLTGGPMNTEAFF. The sequenced part of the CDR3 DNA is TGTGCCAGCAGCTTAACCGGCGGCCCGATGAACACTGAA.

About this clone itself: The read ends 3 residues shy of where the CDR3 ends; the end is completed using the germline J gene. V is TRBV5-1 and J is TRBJ1-6; 8 nucleotides agree with TRBD1. Germline values: CDR1 SGHRS, CDR2 YFSETQ. This CDR3 has 16 amino acids. Trimming removed 4 bases from V and 5 bases from J; junction bases left unmatched: 8. The part of the CDR3 DNA that was read is TGCGCCAGCAGCGTTCAAGGGACAGGAGATAATTCACCC. Translated, it gives CASSVQGTGDNSP. The full CDR3 protein reads CASSVQGTGDNSPLHF.

CDR3 amino acids: CASSQNRTGGDGYTF. The DNA read from the CDR3 is TGCGCCAGCAGTCAAAATCGGACAGGGGGGGATGGC. The rearrangement joins TRBV23-1 to TRBJ1-2; TRBD1 matches 10 bases. The read is 3 residues too short to cover the CDR3 end, so that end is filled in from the germline J gene. TRBV23-1 is marked as an open reading frame, function uncertain. With V trimmed by 2 bases and J by 6 bases, 6 bases remained unmatched. The CDR3 is 15 amino acids.

A note on this clone: The read is 3 residues too short to cover the CDR3 end, so that end is filled in from the germline J gene. The chain has TRBV20-1 and TRBJ2-2; TRBD1 agrees at 7 bases. The ends lost 5 bases at V and 7 bases at J; junction bases unmatched: 4. From germline, CDR1 is DFQATT and CDR2 SNEGSKA (reference sequence). The CDR3 is 12 amino acids. The chain's CDR3 is CSAPTGSGELFF. CDR3 DNA (partial): TGCAGTGCTCCGACAGGGAGCGGGGAG.

A note on this clone: The read is 3 residues too short to cover the CDR3 end, so that end is filled in from the germline J gene. The chain links TRBV5-1 to TRBJ2-2; 10 bases map to TRBD1. Germline V gene data show CDR1 as SGHRS and CDR2 as YFSETQ. Trimming cost V 7 bases and J 2 bases; bases outside gene matches: 8. This CDR3 region has 16 residues. The CDR3 region is CASDLGQGGNTGELFF. Partial CDR3 DNA: TGCGCCAGCGACCTAGGACAGGGGGGTAACACCGGGGAG.

On this clone itself: The CDR3 end falls 3 residues outside the read, so it is completed with the germline J gene. V gene TRBV2 combines with J gene TRBJ1-4, with D perhaps matching TRBD1 (6 bases). V dropped 7 bases and J dropped 8 bases, with 17 bases sitting between them. The CDR3 has 14 residues. CDR1 is SNHLY, CDR2 FYNNEI, per germline. CDR3: CASILGGAGEKLFF. The covered CDR3 bases are TGTGCCAGCATCTTAGGGGGGGCAGGGGAAAAA.

In regard to this clone: The read finishes 3 residues shy of the CDR3 end, and the germline J gene is used to complete it. The chain uses TRBV27 and TRBJ1-2, with D uncertain. CDR1 is MNHEY, CDR2 SMNVEV, per germline (reference sequence). This CDR3 has 17 residues. V dropped 5 bases and J dropped 4 bases, with 23 bases sitting between them. Here the CDR3 reads CASSPYAGEGRSYGYTF. The sequenced CDR3 bases are TGTGCCAGCAGTCCCTACGCCGGGGAAGGGCGTAGCTATGGC.

Points on this clone: The CDR3 is cut off 3 residues early in the read; its end comes from the germline J gene. V is TRBV27 and J is TRBJ1-6; maybe TRBD1 (5 bases). Germline loops: CDR1 MNHEY, CDR2 SMNVEV (reference sequence). This CDR3 region has 15 residues. The V end was cut by 2 bases, the J end by 7 bases, with 12 bases between. CDR3 DNA, as far as it was read: TGTGCCAGCAGTTTAGGGCAGGGAAGGAATTCACCC. It specifies CASSLGQGRNSP. The whole CDR3 protein is CASSLGQGRNSPLHF.

Notes on this clone: Coverage ceases 3 residues before the CDR3 finishes, and the germline J gene fills in the end. The V gene is TRBV5-1, the J gene TRBJ2-1; 10 nucleotides match TRBD1. The CDR3 length is 15 residues. Trimming at V came to 5 bases and at J to 4 bases, leaving 6 bases not matched to a gene. Germline assignment: CDR1 SGHRS and CDR2 YFSETQ. The CDR3 bases that were read are TGCGCCAGCAGGACAGGGGGCGGCTCTTACAATGAG. Amino acid sequence: CASRTGGGSYNE. The complete CDR3 protein is CASRTGGGSYNEQFF.

Regarding this clone: The CDR3 goes on 3 residues after the read ends, and that part is filled in from the germline J gene. V and J are TRBV7-2 and TRBJ1-6; D is possibly TRBD1 (6 bases). Germline loops: CDR1 SGHTA, CDR2 FQGNSA. The CDR3 runs 13 residues. The CDR3 spells CASSFAGAGPLHF. Incomplete CDR3 DNA: TGTGCCAGCAGCTTCGCAGGGGCCGGGCCC.

Details on this clone: The read ends 3 residues early relative to the CDR3; the germline J gene fills the gap. V gene TRBV6-4 combines with J gene TRBJ2-1; D not certain. Germline V gives CDR1 MRHNA, CDR2 SNTAGT. Trimming shortened V by 3 bases and J by 5 bases, and 11 bases separated the two germline ends. The length of the CDR3 is 14 residues. The CDR3 is CASSEPARDNEQFF. CDR3 DNA, as far as it was read: TGTGCCAGCAGTGAACCTGCTAGAGACAATGAG.

By frequency, this clone is medium-sized (0.01 to 0.1%). Read sequence stops 3 residues before the CDR3 end, and the germline J gene provides the missing end. The chain uses TRBV18 and TRBJ1-4; unclear D gene. V dropped 3 bases and J dropped 4 bases, with 21 bases sitting between them. The CDR3 has 18 residues. CDR1 is KGHSH and CDR2 is LQKENI in the germline V gene. The sequenced CDR3 bases are TGTGCCAGCTCACCTGGCGCGGACGGACTTAACCTTAATGAAAAA. It encodes CASSPGADGLNLNEK. The whole CDR3 is CASSPGADGLNLNEKLFF.

CDR3 bases read: TGCAGTGCTAGACTAGCGGGGACGGGGGATACG. This translates into CSARLAGTGDT. Given in full, the CDR3 is CSARLAGTGDTQYF. The chain carries TRBV20-1 and TRBJ2-3, with 9 positions matching TRBD2. The CDR3 end is not reached by the read, which stops 3 residues before it; the germline J gene fills it in. Germline CDR1 and CDR2: DFQATT and SNEGSKA (reference sequence). After removal of 2 bases from V and 6 bases from J, the junction contained 6 bases not matched to a gene. The CDR3 totals 14 residues.

As concerns this clone: The read finishes 3 residues shy of the CDR3 end, and the germline J gene is used to complete it. The chain employs TRBV19 and TRBJ1-4, with 7 nucleotides matching TRBD1. The V and J ends lost 7 bases and 6 bases, in that order; junction bases with no gene match: 8. CDR3 length: 14 amino acids. Germline lookup yields CDR1 LNHDA and CDR2 SQIVND (reference sequence). CDR3 bases read: TGTGCCAGTAAGCCGGGACAGAGGTATGAAAAA. It codes for CASKPGQRYEK. The complete CDR3 sequence is CASKPGQRYEKLFF.

Points on this clone: The CDR3 end falls 3 residues outside the read, so it is completed with the germline J gene. The gene calls are TRBV2 and TRBJ2-2; 12 positions agree with TRBD2. The germline V gene has CDR1 SNHLY and CDR2 FYNNEI. CDR3 length equals 16 residues. Trimming cost V 6 bases and J 5 bases; bases outside gene matches: 7. CDR3 residues: CASSLAGGGLTGELFF. CDR3 bases read: TGTGCCAGCAGCCTAGCGGGGGGGGGCCTAACCGGGGAG.